The following is a TCR beta chain sequence with its context. Sequenced by immunoSEQ multiplex PCR; TCRdb stores in-frame clones only, minus some. The table includes some 23,000 clones, 75% to 90% detected once. This entry is derived from a study of T cell changes during pregnancy in multiple sclerosis. The length of the CDR3 is 13 residues. Germline V gives CDR1 KGHSH, CDR2 LQKENI. The ends were cut back, 4 bases at V and 8 bases at J, with 9 bases in the middle. The sample consisted of CD4+ T cells from peripheral blood mononuclear cells, taken in the first trimester of pregnancy. The chain couples TRBV18 to TRBJ1-6; D unresolved. This clonotype was obtained from a female donor in good health, enrolled as a control in a pregnancy study. The CDR3 coding sequence is TGTGCCAGCTCACTAAACGGTGATTCACCCCTCCACTTT. Residues: CASSLNGDSPLHF.